This entry concerns a single T cell receptor beta chain. The antigen is not known. Researchers ran the PCR with 60 Vbeta and 13 Jbeta primers. Sequencing used immunoSEQ multiplex PCR; TCRdb keeps in-frame clones, though not all of them. The sample has about 160,000 clones, around 77% seen once. The data are from a study of cytomegalovirus exposure and HLA in healthy donors. Study in general: A prior study identified approximately 120 million unique TCR beta sequences from 180 million or so T cells. Inside one of the first data releases sat some 85 million unique TCRs taken from HLA-typed donors.

Trimming at V came to 0 bases and at J to 4 bases, leaving 0 bases not matched to a gene. The CDR3 is made up of 15 amino acids. Germline CDR1 and CDR2: LGHNA and YSLEER. Points from the study as a whole: A reported reduction in N-insertions relative to the approximately 690-donor mean was seen in an Asian-associated ancestry cluster in a later analysis.

The chain employs TRBV4-3 and TRBJ2-5, with TRBD1 matching 12 bases. The receptor's source is a man in his forties or fifties in good health and CMV-seropositive. Sequenced: PBMCs. The CDR3 DNA follows: TGCGCCAGCAGCCAAGAGGGACAGGGGGCAGAGACCCAGTACTTC. Protein product: CASSQEGQGAETQYF.